Listed below are T cell receptor beta chains from one sample, sequenced in a study of CD8 T cells in Susac syndrome. TCRdb fed the immunoSEQ multiplex PCR reads into MiXCR, producing one record per CDR3 protein. Counted here are 95,000 to 150,000 distinct CDR3 sequences, roughly 95% occurring once; the ten biggest clones make up less than 0.15%. What was sequenced was CD4+ T cells from PBMCs. The receptors originated from a human donor with Susac syndrome. Each CDR3 is given with its conserved first and last residue. A D gene is named only where the DNA matches it firmly. Some rows mark clone size as missing; the rest say once, few, many or name a class of expanded clone.

clone_size | j_call | v_call | d_call | cdr3_nt | cdr3_aa
- | TRBJ2-7 | TRBV29-1 | TRBD2 | TGCAGCGGGCGTACCGGGACTAGCGGGAGTGGTCCCTACGAGCAGTACTTC | CSGRTGTSGSGPYEQYF
- | TRBJ2-7 | TRBV18 | - | TGTGCCAGCTCCCCCTATGGCTACTACGAGCAGTACTTC | CASSPYGYYEQYF
- | TRBJ1-2 | TRBV27 | - | TGTGCCAGCGCCCCGGTTAGCAGCGGGAATGGCTACACCTTC | CASAPVSSGNGYTF
- | TRBJ2-3 | TRBV3-1 | - | TGTGCCAGCAGCAACACAGATACGCAGTATTTT | CASSNTDTQYF
- | TRBJ2-1 | TRBV7-9 | TRBD2 | TGTGCCAGCAGCTCAACCTCCCAGCGGGACCTCTACAATGAGCAGTTCTTC | CASSSTSQRDLYNEQFF
once | TRBJ2-1 | TRBV20-1 | TRBD2 | TGCAGTGCCCTCGGACTAGCGGGAGTCAGTGAGCAGTTCTTC | CSALGLAGVSEQFF
- | TRBJ2-1 | TRBV29-1 | TRBD2 | TGCAGCGTGACTAGCGGGAGGAGCAATGAGCAGTTCTTC | CSVTSGRSNEQFF
- | TRBJ2-1 | TRBV7-6 | - | TGTGCCAGCAGCTTAGGGCGACAGACCTACAATGAGCAGTTCTTC | CASSLGRQTYNEQFF
- | TRBJ2-1 | TRBV7-2 | TRBD2 | TGTGCCAGCAACCCCATTAAGGGTTGGCGGGAGAGGAATGAGCAGTTCTTC | CASNPIKGWRERNEQFF
- | TRBJ1-3 | TRBV30 | - | TGTGCCTGGAGCGCGAATCTGGTACCCGGAAACACCATATATTTT | CAWSANLVPGNTIYF
- | TRBJ1-1 | TRBV19 | - | TGTGCCAGTAGTTTCGGTCCTCAGGGCGCTGAAGCTTTCTTT | CASSFGPQGAEAFF
- | TRBJ1-5 | TRBV20-1 | - | TGCAGTGCTAGGGATTCGGTGAATCAGCCCCAGCATTTT | CSARDSVNQPQHF
- | TRBJ2-1 | TRBV24-1 | - | TGTGCCACCAGTGGACCACCCCCCAATGAGCAGTTCTTC | CATSGPPPNEQFF
- | TRBJ2-7 | TRBV5-6 | - | TGTGCCAGCAGCTCCGGACTCGTCTCCTACGAGCAGTACTTC | CASSSGLVSYEQYF
- | TRBJ2-1 | TRBV15 | - | TGTGCCACCAGCAGAGTGCAGGGCTACAATGAGCAGTTCTTC | CATSRVQGYNEQFF
- | TRBJ1-2 | TRBV6-5 | TRBD1 | TGTGCCAGCAGAGAGGACGGGACAGGGAACTATGGCTACACCTTC | CASREDGTGNYGYTF
few | TRBJ2-7 | TRBV3-1 | - | TGTGCCAGCAGCCAAGCTTCCTACGAGCAGTACTTC | CASSQASYEQYF
- | TRBJ2-2 | TRBV4-2 | - | TGTGCCAGCAGCCAAGATGACCGGGGCGGTAACACCGGGGAGCTGTTTTTT | CASSQDDRGGNTGELFF
once | TRBJ1-3 | TRBV28 | - | TGTGCCAGCAGTCAGACTTGGGACACCATATATTTT | CASSQTWDTIYF
- | TRBJ1-5 | TRBV30 | - | TGTGCCTGGAGTGTACAGGGAGGACGCCAGCCCCAGCATTTT | CAWSVQGGRQPQHF
- | TRBJ1-2 | TRBV5-1 | - | TGCGCCAGCAATAAAGGGAGTTCTAACTATGGCTACACCTTC | CASNKGSSNYGYTF
- | TRBJ2-5 | TRBV15 | TRBD2 | TGTGCCACCCGCGTCGGGACTAGCGGGAAAGGACGAGAGACCCAGTACTTC | CATRVGTSGKGRETQYF
once | TRBJ2-7 | TRBV5-4 | TRBD1 | TGTGCCAGCAGGAGACAGGGGGCGGTCTACGAGCAGTACTTC | CASRRQGAVYEQYF
- | TRBJ1-4 | TRBV20-1 | - | TGCAGTGCTAGTAATCTACAGGGTAATGAAAAACTGTTTTTT | CSASNLQGNEKLFF
- | TRBJ2-1 | TRBV6-4 | TRBD2 | TGTGCCAGCAGTGTCCAAGCGGGAGCGGGGACTGAGCAGTTCTTC | CASSVQAGAGTEQFF
- | TRBJ1-5 | TRBV29-1 | TRBD1 | TGCAGCGTTGGGACAGGGGGTCAGCCCCAGCATTTT | CSVGTGGQPQHF